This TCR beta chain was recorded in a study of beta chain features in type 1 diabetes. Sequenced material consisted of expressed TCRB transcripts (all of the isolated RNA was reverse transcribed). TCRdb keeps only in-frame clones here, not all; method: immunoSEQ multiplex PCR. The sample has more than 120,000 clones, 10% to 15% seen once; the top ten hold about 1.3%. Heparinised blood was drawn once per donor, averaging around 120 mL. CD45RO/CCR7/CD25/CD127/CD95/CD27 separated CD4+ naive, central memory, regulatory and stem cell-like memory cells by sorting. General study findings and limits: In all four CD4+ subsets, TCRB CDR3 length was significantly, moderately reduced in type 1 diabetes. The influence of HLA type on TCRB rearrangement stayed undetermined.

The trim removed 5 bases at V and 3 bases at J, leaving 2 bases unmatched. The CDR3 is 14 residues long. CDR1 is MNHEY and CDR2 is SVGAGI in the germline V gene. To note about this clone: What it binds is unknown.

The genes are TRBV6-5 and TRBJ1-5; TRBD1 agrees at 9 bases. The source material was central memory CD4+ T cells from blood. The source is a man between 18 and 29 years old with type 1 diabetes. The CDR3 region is CASSGTGNNQPQHF. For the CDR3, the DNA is TGTGCCAGCAGTGGGACAGGGAACAATCAGCCCCAGCATTTT.